This TCR beta chain derives from a study of blood T cells in healthy people across ages (dated by TCRdb to 2015 to 2017). Concerning the study at large: In model experiments, roughly one uniquely barcoded TCR beta cDNA molecule per two T cells was captured by template switching. To track age-related changes in TCR beta repertoire diversity, the study relied on deep sequencing normalized with unique cDNA molecular identifiers. For two donors (one aged 18 to 29 and one aged 80 or older), the study analyzed two additional independent replicas of 1 million unique cDNA reads from the same blood draw. To avoid experimental bias, donors of different ages were distributed randomly across sequencing lanes. Donors were grouped into four age groups: young (average approximately 15 years), middle-aged (under 40), aged (about 59) and long-lived (over 80).

On this clonotype: Its antigen remains unidentified. No much larger clonotype is one base removed from it; base qualities were not supplied.

The method behind the library was 5' RACE. Sequencer: Illumina HiSeq 2500. A second about 7 to 11 cycle PCR used a sample-barcoded 5' primer and a J-beta primer mix. A template-switch 5' adaptor carrying 12 random nucleotides introduced a unique molecular identifier onto each TCR beta cDNA molecule. Each sample yielded at least 2.5 million CDR3-containing paired-end reads. The Mint cDNA synthesis kit, primed by a TRBC-specific oligonucleotide, was used to synthesize first-strand cDNA from all RNA. Following uracil-DNA glycosylase treatment, a first 18-cycle PCR with universal primers M1SS and BC2_uni_R was performed on all cDNA. Regarding the original processing steps: For normalization, 1 million high-quality reads, each with a distinct molecular identifier, were randomly selected from each sample. Instead of being binned into consensus sequences, reads with shared molecular identifiers were discarded. MiTCR, with a Q25 quality threshold and the strictest error-elimination algorithm, was used for CDR3 identification, clonotype clustering and error correction. A nonparametric unseen species model with Euler transformation was used to estimate lower-bound total TCR beta diversity. Through fastp at Q25 and MiXCR, TCRdb rebuilt clones from the public reads, retaining in-frame beta chains. Entries that share a CDR3 protein sequence are merged under the most common genes and DNA. TCRdb assigned the V and J calls; the authors' analysis was not used. Present in this sample are hundreds of thousands of distinct CDR3 sequences, around three fifths of which were seen just once. The ten largest clones take up roughly 24% of the sample.

At the junction V is shortened by 4 bases and J by 3 bases, with 20 bases in between. CDR1 and CDR2 (LGHDT, YNNKEL) derive from the germline V gene (reference sequence). The CDR3 covers 17 residues, taking in both the cysteine and the phenylalanine. Left in the record is the CDR3 DNA by itself, 51 bases read in frame from the first base. The donors were under 40 Caucasian individuals from Russia, aged roughly 6 to 90 years, who were systemically healthy. Approximately 9 milliliters of peripheral blood were collected from each donor into EDTA-treated Vacutainer tubes. Ficoll-Paque density-gradient centrifugation was used to isolate PBMCs, with at least 7 million obtained per sample. Total RNA, at least 5 micrograms per sample, was extracted from PBMCs with Trizol reagent. For every donor, flow cytometry on a PBMC aliquot measured the percentage of naive CD45RAhigh/CD27high T cells. The paper's findings and limits, for the study overall: As age increased, observed TCR beta diversity per million T cells dropped in a roughly linear way, and a significant reduction was already evident by age about 40. The CMV infection status of donors was not known, potentially confounding age-related changes in expanded clonotypes. Estimates of total diversity based on one million sequenced T cells were considered lower bounds and underestimates. Bulk unsorted PBMC profiling prevented conclusive comparison of naive and antigen-experienced compartments. Observed TCR beta diversity correlated strongly with the percentage of naive T cells measured by flow cytometry. Compared with the aged group, the long-lived group had more naive CD4+ T cells, fewer expanded clones and increased TCR diversity, suggesting age selection.

The rearranged chain carries TRBV3-1 and TRBJ2-3; perhaps TRBD2 is the D gene, with 7 bases matching. The sequence was collected from a man in his forties in good health. The sequencing sample was made of blood. The CDR3 region reads CASSLMRGPKGTDTQYF. The sequenced DNA: TGTGCCAGCAGCCTTATGCGGGGGCCCAAAGGGACAGATACGCAGTATTTT.